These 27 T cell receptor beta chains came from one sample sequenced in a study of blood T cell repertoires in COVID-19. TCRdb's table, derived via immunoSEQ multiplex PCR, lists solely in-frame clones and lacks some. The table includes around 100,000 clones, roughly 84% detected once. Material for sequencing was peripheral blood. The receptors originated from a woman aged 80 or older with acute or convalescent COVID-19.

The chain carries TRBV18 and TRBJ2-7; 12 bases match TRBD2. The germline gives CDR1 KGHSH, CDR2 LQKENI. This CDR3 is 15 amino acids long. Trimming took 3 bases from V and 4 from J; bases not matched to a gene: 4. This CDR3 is CASSPRLAGAYEQYF. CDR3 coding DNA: TGTGCCAGCTCACCGCGACTAGCGGGGGCATACGAGCAGTACTTC.

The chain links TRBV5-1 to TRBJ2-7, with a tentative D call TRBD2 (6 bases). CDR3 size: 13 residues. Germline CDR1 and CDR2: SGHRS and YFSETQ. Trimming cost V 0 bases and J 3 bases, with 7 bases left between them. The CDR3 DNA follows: TGCGCCAGCAGCTTGGGGCGGGACTACGAGCAGTACTTC. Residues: CASSLGRDYEQYF.

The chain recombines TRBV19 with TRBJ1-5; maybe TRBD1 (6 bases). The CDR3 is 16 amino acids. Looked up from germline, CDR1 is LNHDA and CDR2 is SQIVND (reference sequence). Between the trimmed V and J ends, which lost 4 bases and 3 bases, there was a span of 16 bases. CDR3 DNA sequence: TGTGCCAGTAGTACTAAGCTGACAGGCCACAATCAGCCCCAGCATTTT. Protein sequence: CASSTKLTGHNQPQHF.

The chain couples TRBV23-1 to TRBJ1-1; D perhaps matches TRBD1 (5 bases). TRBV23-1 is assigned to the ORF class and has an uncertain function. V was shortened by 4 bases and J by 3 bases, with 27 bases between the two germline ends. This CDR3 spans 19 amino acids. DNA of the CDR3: TGCGCCAGCAGTCGTAGAAGAGACAGCCCCCACCTAAGGGACACTGAAGCTTTCTTT. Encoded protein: CASSRRRDSPHLRDTEAFF.

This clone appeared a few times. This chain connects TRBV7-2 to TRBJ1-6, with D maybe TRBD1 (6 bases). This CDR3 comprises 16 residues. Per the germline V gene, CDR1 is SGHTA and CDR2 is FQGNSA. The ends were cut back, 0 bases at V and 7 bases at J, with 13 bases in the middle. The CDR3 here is CASSLAAGDGNSPLHF. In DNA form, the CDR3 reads TGTGCCAGCAGCTTAGCGGCAGGGGACGGAAATTCACCCCTCCACTTT.

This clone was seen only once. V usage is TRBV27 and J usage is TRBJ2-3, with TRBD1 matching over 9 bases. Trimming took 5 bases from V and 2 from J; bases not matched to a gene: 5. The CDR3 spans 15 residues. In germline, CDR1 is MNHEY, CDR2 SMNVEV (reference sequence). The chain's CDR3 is CASSMGQGFTDTQYF. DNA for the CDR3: TGTGCCAGCAGTATGGGACAGGGATTCACAGATACGCAGTATTTT.

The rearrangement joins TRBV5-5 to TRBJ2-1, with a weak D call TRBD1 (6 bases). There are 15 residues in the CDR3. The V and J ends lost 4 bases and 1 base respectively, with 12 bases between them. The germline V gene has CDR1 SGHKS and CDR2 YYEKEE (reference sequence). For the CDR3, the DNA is TGTGCCAGCAGCCCCGGACAGTCATCCTACAATGAGCAGTTCTTC. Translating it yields CASSPGQSSYNEQFF.

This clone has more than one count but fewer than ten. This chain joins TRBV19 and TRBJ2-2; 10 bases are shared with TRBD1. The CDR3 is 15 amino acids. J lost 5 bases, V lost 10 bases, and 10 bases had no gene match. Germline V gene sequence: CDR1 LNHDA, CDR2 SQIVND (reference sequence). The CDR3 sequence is CATWDRGSFTGELFF. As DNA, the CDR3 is TGTGCCACATGGGACAGGGGAAGTTTTACCGGGGAGCTGTTTTTT.

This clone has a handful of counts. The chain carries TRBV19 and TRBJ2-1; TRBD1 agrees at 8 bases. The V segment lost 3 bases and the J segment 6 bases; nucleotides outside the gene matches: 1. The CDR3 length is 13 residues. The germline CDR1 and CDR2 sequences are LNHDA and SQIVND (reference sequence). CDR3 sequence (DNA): TGTGCCAGTAGTATTACAGGGGGCAATGAGCAGTTCTTC. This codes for CASSITGGNEQFF.

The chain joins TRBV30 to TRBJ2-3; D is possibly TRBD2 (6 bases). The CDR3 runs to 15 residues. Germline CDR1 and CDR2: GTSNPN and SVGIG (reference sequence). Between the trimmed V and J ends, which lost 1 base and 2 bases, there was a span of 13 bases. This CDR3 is CAWSDLGGATDTQYF. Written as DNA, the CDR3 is TGTGCCTGGAGTGATCTCGGAGGGGCCACAGATACGCAGTATTTT.

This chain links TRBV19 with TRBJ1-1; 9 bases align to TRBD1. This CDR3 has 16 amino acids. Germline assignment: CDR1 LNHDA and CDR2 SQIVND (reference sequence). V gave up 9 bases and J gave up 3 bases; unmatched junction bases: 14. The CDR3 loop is CARNRGLGYLDTEAFF. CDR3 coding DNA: TGTGCCAGGAACAGGGGGCTAGGATATTTGGACACTGAAGCTTTCTTT.

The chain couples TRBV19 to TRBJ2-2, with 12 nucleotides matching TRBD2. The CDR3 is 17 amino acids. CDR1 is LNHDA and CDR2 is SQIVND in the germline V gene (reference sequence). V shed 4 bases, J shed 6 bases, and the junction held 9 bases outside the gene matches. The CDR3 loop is CASSTPGLAGPPGELFF. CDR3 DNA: TGTGCCAGTAGTACCCCGGGACTAGCGGGCCCCCCCGGGGAGCTGTTTTTT.

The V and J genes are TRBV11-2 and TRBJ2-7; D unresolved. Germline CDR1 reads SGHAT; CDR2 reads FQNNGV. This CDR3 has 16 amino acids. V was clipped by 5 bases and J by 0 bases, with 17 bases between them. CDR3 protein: CASSPTNSLSSYEQYF. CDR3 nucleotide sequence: TGTGCCAGCAGCCCTACTAATAGCTTAAGCTCCTACGAGCAGTACTTC.

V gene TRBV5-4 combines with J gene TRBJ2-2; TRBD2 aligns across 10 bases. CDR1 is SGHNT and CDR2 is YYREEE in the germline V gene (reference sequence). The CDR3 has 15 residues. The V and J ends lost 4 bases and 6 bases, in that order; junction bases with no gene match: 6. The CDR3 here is CASSTSSGSPGELFF. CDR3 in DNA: TGTGCCAGCAGCACTTCTAGCGGGAGCCCCGGGGAGCTGTTTTTT.

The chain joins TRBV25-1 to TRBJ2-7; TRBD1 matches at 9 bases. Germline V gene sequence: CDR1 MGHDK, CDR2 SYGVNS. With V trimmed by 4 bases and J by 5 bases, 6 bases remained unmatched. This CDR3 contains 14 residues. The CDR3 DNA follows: TGTGCCAGCAGTGCCGGGACAGGGAGGCACGAGCAGTACTTC. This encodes CASSAGTGRHEQYF.

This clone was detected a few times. The CDR3 loop reads CASSSGTSYNEQFF. CDR3 nucleotide sequence: TGTGCCAGCAGCTCCGGGACTAGTTATAATGAGCAGTTCTTC. This rearrangement joins TRBV7-9 to TRBJ2-7; 8 bases match TRBD2. The DNA end favors TRBJ2-1, so the J call may be wrong. Germline CDR1 reads SEHNR; CDR2 reads FQNEAQ (reference sequence). CDR3 length: 14 amino acids.

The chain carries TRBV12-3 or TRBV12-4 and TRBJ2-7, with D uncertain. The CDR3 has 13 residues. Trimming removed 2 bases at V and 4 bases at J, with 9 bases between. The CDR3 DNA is TGTGCCAGCAGTTTAAGATTCGGGTACGAGCAGTACTTC. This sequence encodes CASSLRFGYEQYF.

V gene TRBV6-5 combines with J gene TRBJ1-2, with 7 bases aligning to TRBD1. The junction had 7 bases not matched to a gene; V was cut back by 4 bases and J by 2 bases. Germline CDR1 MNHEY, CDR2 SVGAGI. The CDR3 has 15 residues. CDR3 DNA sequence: TGTGCCAGCAGTTCCCCGGGACAGCCAAACTATGGCTACACCTTC. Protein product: CASSSPGQPNYGYTF.

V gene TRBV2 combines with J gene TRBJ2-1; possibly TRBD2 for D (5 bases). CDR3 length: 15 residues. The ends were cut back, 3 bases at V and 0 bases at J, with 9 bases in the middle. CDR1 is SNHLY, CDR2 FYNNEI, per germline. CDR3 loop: CASSDGSGSYNEQFF. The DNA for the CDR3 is TGTGCCAGCAGTGATGGGAGCGGCTCCTACAATGAGCAGTTCTTC.

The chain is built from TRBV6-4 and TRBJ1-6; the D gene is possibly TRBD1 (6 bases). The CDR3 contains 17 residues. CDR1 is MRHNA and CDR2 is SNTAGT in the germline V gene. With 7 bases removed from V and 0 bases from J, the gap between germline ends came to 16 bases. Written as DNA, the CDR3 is TGTGCCAGCATTCTCGGGGGGGGGCGCTCCTATAATTCACCCCTCCACTTT. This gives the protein CASILGGGRSYNSPLHF.

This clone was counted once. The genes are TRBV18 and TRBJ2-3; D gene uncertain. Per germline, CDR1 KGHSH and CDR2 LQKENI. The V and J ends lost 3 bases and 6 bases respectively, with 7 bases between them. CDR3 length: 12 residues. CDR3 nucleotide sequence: TGTGCCAGCTCACCTCTGAGGGATACGCAGTATTTT. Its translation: CASSPLRDTQYF.

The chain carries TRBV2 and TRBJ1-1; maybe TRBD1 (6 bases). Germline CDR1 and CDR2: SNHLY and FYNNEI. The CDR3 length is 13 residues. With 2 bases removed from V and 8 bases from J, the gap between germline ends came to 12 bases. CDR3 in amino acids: CASSEQGSAEAFF. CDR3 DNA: TGTGCCAGCAGTGAACAGGGGTCCGCGGAAGCTTTCTTT.

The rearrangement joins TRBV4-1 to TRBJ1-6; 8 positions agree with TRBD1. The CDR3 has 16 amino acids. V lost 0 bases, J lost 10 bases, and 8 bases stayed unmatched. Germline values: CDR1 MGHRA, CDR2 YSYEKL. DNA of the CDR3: TGCGCCAGCAGCCAAGATGCACAGGGGGTGAACTCACCCCTCCACTTT. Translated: CASSQDAQGVNSPLHF.

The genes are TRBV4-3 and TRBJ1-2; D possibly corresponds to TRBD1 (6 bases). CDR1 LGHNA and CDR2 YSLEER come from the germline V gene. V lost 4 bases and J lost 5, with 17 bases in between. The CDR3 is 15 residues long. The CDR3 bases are TGCGCCAGCAGCCGAAGCGCAGGGGACAAATATGGCTACACCTTC. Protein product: CASSRSAGDKYGYTF.

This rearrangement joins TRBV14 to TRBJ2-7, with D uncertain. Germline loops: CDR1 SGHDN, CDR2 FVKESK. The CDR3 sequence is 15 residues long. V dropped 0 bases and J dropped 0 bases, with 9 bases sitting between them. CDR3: CASSQESTFSYEQYF. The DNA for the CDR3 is TGTGCCAGCAGCCAAGAGTCGACTTTCTCCTACGAGCAGTACTTC. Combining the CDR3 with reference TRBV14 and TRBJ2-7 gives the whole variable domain EAGVTQFPSHSVIEKGQTVTLRCDPISGHDNLYWYRRVMGKEIKFLLHFVKESKQDESGMPNNRFLAERTGGTYSTLKVQPAELEDSGVYFCASSQESTFSYEQYFGPGTRLTVT.

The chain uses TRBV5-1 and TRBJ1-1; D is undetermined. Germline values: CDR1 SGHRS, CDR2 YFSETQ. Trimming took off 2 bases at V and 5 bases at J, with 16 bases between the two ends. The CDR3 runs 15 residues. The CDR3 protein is CASSLDISTWTEAFF. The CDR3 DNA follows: TGCGCCAGCAGCTTAGACATCTCAACGTGGACTGAAGCTTTCTTT.

CDR3 coding DNA: TGTGCCAGCAGTTACAGGGGTCGTAGCAAGGGCTACACCTTC. It codes for CASSYRGRSKGYTF. The chain joins TRBV6-5 to TRBJ1-2; weak D call: TRBD1 (5 bases). Germline V gene lookup returns CDR1 MNHEY and CDR2 SVGAGI. This CDR3 comprises 14 residues. V was shortened by 2 bases and J by 8 bases, with 15 bases between the two germline ends.